Listed below are T cell receptor beta chains from one sample, sequenced in a study of neurological immune-mediated disorders. TCRdb re-called the 5' RACE reads through MiXCR, storing one row per CDR3 protein. The sample holds approximately 100,000 distinct CDR3 sequences, around 3.3% seen once. Sequenced input: PBMCs. These receptors all come from a woman between 18 and 29 years old with multiple sclerosis. The CDR3 runs from the conserved cysteine through the conserved F or W. D genes are given only for firm matches. A clone size is listed for some rows: how often the clone was seen (once, few, many), or a class if it is expanded.

cdr3_aa: CASSQESGNEQFF
cdr3_nt: TGCGCCAGCAGCCAAGAGTCGGGAAATGAGCAGTTCTTC
clone_size: many
j_call: TRBJ2-1
d_call: NA
v_call: TRBV4-3

cdr3_aa: CSASVYLTWGTEAFF
cdr3_nt: TGCAGTGCTAGCGTATACCTGACGTGGGGCACTGAAGCTTTCTTT
clone_size: many
j_call: TRBJ1-1
d_call: NA
v_call: TRBV20-1

cdr3_aa: CASSGAATPIGEKLFF
cdr3_nt: TGTGCCAGCAGCGGGGCAGCCACCCCGATCGGTGAAAAACTGTTTTTT
clone_size: many
j_call: TRBJ1-4
d_call: NA
v_call: TRBV3-1

cdr3_aa: CASSLGGKRGYNEQFF
cdr3_nt: TGTGCCAGCAGCTTAGGGGGGAAGCGGGGATACAATGAGCAGTTCTTC
clone_size: many
j_call: TRBJ2-1
d_call: TRBD2
v_call: TRBV11-3

cdr3_aa: CASSPNRDTGELFF
cdr3_nt: TGTGCCAGCAGCCCCAACAGGGACACCGGGGAGCTGTTTTTT
clone_size: many
j_call: TRBJ2-2
d_call: NA
v_call: TRBV6-4

cdr3_aa: CASSLNGNEQFF
cdr3_nt: TGTGCCAGCAGCTTAAACGGGAATGAGCAGTTCTTC
clone_size: many
j_call: TRBJ2-1
d_call: NA
v_call: TRBV7-3

cdr3_aa: CASSLTSGHNEQFF
cdr3_nt: TGCGCCAGCAGCTTGACTAGCGGCCACAATGAGCAGTTCTTC
clone_size: many
j_call: TRBJ2-1
d_call: TRBD2
v_call: TRBV5-1

cdr3_aa: CASSLEQNTEAFF
cdr3_nt: TGTGCCAGCAGCTTAGAGCAGAACACTGAAGCTTTCTTT
clone_size: many
j_call: TRBJ1-1
d_call: NA
v_call: TRBV7-6

cdr3_aa: CSALTGEGQPQHF
cdr3_nt: TGCAGTGCTCTAACAGGGGAGGGTCAGCCCCAGCATTTT
clone_size: many
j_call: TRBJ1-5
d_call: TRBD1
v_call: TRBV20-1

cdr3_aa: CASSPLGRAPYNEQFF
cdr3_nt: TGTGCCAGCAGTCCCCTCGGGAGGGCCCCCTACAATGAGCAGTTCTTC
clone_size: many
j_call: TRBJ2-1
d_call: TRBD2
v_call: TRBV7-2

cdr3_aa: CASSFQTGGPSNTGELFF
cdr3_nt: TGTGCCAGCAGTTTTCAGACGGGGGGGCCTTCGAACACCGGGGAGCTGTTTTTT
clone_size: many
j_call: TRBJ2-2
d_call: TRBD2
v_call: TRBV27

cdr3_aa: CASSYSRDTAVNYGYTF
cdr3_nt: TGTGCCAGCAGTTACTCGAGGGACACCGCCGTAAACTATGGCTACACCTTC
clone_size: many
j_call: TRBJ1-2
d_call: NA
v_call: TRBV6-6

cdr3_aa: CASSSGPSVQPQHF
cdr3_nt: TGTGCCAGCAGCTCCGGGCCCTCGGTCCAGCCCCAGCATTTT
clone_size: many
j_call: TRBJ1-5
d_call: NA
v_call: TRBV6-5

cdr3_aa: CASSPSGEVLREQYF
cdr3_nt: TGTGCCAGCAGCCCCTCTGGGGAGGTTCTAAGAGAGCAGTACTTC
clone_size: many
j_call: TRBJ2-7
d_call: NA
v_call: TRBV28

cdr3_aa: CASSLDVHEQYF
cdr3_nt: TGCGCCAGCAGCTTGGACGTCCACGAGCAGTACTTC
clone_size: many
j_call: TRBJ2-7
d_call: NA
v_call: TRBV5-1

cdr3_aa: CASSPTQWTGGRKGYTF
cdr3_nt: TGTGCCAGCAGCCCAACCCAATGGACAGGGGGACGGAAAGGCTACACCTTC
clone_size: many
j_call: TRBJ1-2
d_call: TRBD1
v_call: TRBV7-2

cdr3_aa: CASATQGGTEAFF
cdr3_nt: TGTGCCAGCGCCACCCAGGGGGGCACTGAAGCTTTCTTT
clone_size: many
j_call: TRBJ1-1
d_call: TRBD1
v_call: TRBV7-2

cdr3_aa: CASSLGQGGSGELFF
cdr3_nt: TGTGCCAGCAGCTTAGGGCAAGGCGGTAGCGGGGAGCTGTTTTTT
clone_size: many
j_call: TRBJ2-2
d_call: NA
v_call: TRBV7-6

cdr3_aa: CSAFPARQRDTEAFF
cdr3_nt: TGCAGTGCCTTCCCCGCTCGGCAGAGAGACACTGAAGCTTTCTTT
clone_size: many
j_call: TRBJ1-1
d_call: NA
v_call: TRBV20-1

cdr3_aa: CSARDEGYNAQFF
cdr3_nt: TGCAGTGCTAGGGACGAGGGATACAATGCGCAGTTCTTC
clone_size: NA
j_call: TRBJ2-1
d_call: NA
v_call: TRBV20-1

cdr3_aa: CASSPEALPGYGYTF
cdr3_nt: TGCGCCAGCAGCCCCGAGGCCTTACCAGGGTACGGCTACACCTTC
clone_size: many
j_call: TRBJ1-2
d_call: NA
v_call: TRBV5-1

cdr3_aa: CATSKPGQDYNEQFF
cdr3_nt: TGTGCCACCAGTAAACCGGGACAGGACTACAATGAGCAGTTCTTC
clone_size: many
j_call: TRBJ2-1
d_call: TRBD1
v_call: TRBV24-1

cdr3_aa: CASSETSGGAGTDTQYF
cdr3_nt: TGTGCCAGCAGCGAAACTAGCGGGGGGGCCGGCACAGATACGCAGTATTTT
clone_size: many
j_call: TRBJ2-3
d_call: TRBD2
v_call: TRBV6-4

cdr3_aa: CASSRAGVTGNTIYF
cdr3_nt: TGTGCCAGCAGCCGAGCGGGGGTAACTGGAAACACCATATATTTT
clone_size: few
j_call: TRBJ1-3
d_call: NA
v_call: TRBV12-3/TRBV12-4

cdr3_aa: CASRGTGVTQYF
cdr3_nt: TGTGCCAGCCGCGGTACCGGGGTTACGCAGTATTTT
clone_size: few
j_call: TRBJ2-3
d_call: NA
v_call: TRBV4-2

cdr3_aa: CSARWLAGDYEQFF
cdr3_nt: TGCAGTGCTAGGTGGCTAGCGGGAGATTATGAGCAGTTCTTC
clone_size: many
j_call: TRBJ2-1
d_call: TRBD2
v_call: TRBV20-1

cdr3_aa: CASSFYPGDRGSVLTF
cdr3_nt: TGTGCCAGCAGTTTTTATCCCGGGGACAGGGGTTCCGTCCTGACTTTC
clone_size: many
j_call: TRBJ2-6
d_call: TRBD1
v_call: TRBV12-3/TRBV12-4

cdr3_aa: CASSLGQGGSYNSPLHF
cdr3_nt: TGCGCCAGCAGCTTGGGGCAGGGAGGCTCCTATAATTCACCCCTCCACTTT
clone_size: many
j_call: TRBJ1-6
d_call: NA
v_call: TRBV5-1

cdr3_aa: CASSTRTSGWYNEQFF
cdr3_nt: TGTGCCAGCAGCACCCGGACTAGCGGCTGGTACAATGAGCAGTTCTTC
clone_size: many
j_call: TRBJ2-1
d_call: TRBD2
v_call: TRBV7-2